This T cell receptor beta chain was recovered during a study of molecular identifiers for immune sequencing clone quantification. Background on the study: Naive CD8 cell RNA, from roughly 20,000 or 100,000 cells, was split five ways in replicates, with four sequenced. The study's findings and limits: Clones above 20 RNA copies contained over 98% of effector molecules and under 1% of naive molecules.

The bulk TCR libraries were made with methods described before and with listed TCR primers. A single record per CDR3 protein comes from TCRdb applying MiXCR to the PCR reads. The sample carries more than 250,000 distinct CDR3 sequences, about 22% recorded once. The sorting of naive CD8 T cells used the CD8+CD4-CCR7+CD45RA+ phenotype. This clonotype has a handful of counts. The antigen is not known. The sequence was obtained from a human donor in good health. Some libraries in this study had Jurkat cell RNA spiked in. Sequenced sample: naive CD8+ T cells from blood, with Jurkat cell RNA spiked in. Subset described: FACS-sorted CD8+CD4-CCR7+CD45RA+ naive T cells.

The CDR3 sequence is CASSHPSTTFCRGGQFF. The CDR3 DNA reads as TGCGCCAGCAGTCATCCTTCTACTACCTTCTGTAGGGGTGGGCAGTTCTTC. This chain uses TRBV23-1 with TRBJ2-1; TRBD1 might be the D (5 bases). TRBV23-1 is known as an ORF, though its function is uncertain. The CDR3 is 17 residues long. V was clipped by 3 bases and J by 12 bases, with 27 bases between them.